This TCR beta chain is from a study of blood T cell repertoires in COVID-19 (dated by TCRdb to 2020 to 2022). Turning to the overall study: The collaborator samples originated in the United States, Italy and Spain and spanned the acute and convalescent phases of COVID-19. The material from the prospective study consisted of cDNA or gDNA derived from T cells, B-cell-depleted T cells, or PBMCs. Deeply sampled blood TCRbeta repertoires from subjects exposed to, actively infected with, or recovered from COVID-19 were included in the dataset. The repertoires were released in a freely available public database meant as a resource for research on the immune response to SARS-CoV-2. Samples came from the ongoing ImmuneRACE study (first 160 participants) plus 1,254 subjects from 6 global collaborators. The sample metadata nearly always contained a de-identified subject ID, COVID-19 status, age in years and sex. Where available, HLA class I and class II types were taken from metadata supplied by the sample provider and were not determined by assay-based typing. General findings and caveats noted by the study authors: The amount of clinical and demographic metadata varied by source and participant and was provided uncurated.

TCRbeta CDR3 regions were amplified from genomic DNA by means of the immunoSEQ Assay, a bias-controlled multiplex PCR. The study's own analysis went as follows. Nucleated cell counts per sample were estimated from amplification of reference gene primers within the assay. Sequence reads were collapsed and filtered to measure the absolute abundance of every unique TCRbeta CDR3 rearrangement. Productive Simpson clonality was computed per sample as the square root of Simpson's diversity index over productive rearrangements. Here the immuneACCESS table is served through TCRdb, limited to in-frame sequences with V and J called. Missing clones are a known gap in these copies; in checked studies unresolved V genes cover under half, and the rest lacks a known reason. For V, J and clone size, that table is used; D and trimming come from the DNA. The sample table contains roughly 260,000 clones; only one count was recorded for roughly 82% of them. The leading ten clones occupy approximately 4.8% of the sample.

The collaborating institutions used their own protocols to collect whole blood in K2EDTA tubes. For TCRbeta analysis, collaborators shipped samples as frozen whole blood, isolated PBMCs, or DNA extracted from either of those sample types. This clone occurred once. Its antigen remains unidentified. Base qualities are missing; no much larger clone stands one base away. Relative to germline, V is 7 bases shorter and J is 7 bases shorter, with 16 bases between their ends. The CDR3, cysteine through phenylalanine, is 14 amino acids long. Of all the DNA, just the CDR3 is kept, 42 bases in frame from base 1. CDR1 and CDR2 are read off the germline V gene as MDHEN and SYDVKM.

Sequencing was carried out using peripheral blood. The rearrangement combines TRBV28 with TRBJ1-4, with the D gene not clear enough to name. This receptor was obtained from a woman in her 70s with acute or convalescent COVID-19. The CDR3 loop reads CASKIRGGSEKLFF. The DNA sequence is given as TGTGCCAGCAAGATCCGGGGAGGCAGTGAAAAACTGTTTTTT. Full variable domain (CDR3 extended with the reference TRBV28 and TRBJ1-4 proteins): DVKVTQSSRYLVKRTGEKVFLECVQDMDHENMFWYRQDPGLGLRLIYFSYDVKMKEKGDIPEGYSVSREKKERFSLILESASTNQTSMYLCASKIRGGSEKLFFGSGTQLSVL.